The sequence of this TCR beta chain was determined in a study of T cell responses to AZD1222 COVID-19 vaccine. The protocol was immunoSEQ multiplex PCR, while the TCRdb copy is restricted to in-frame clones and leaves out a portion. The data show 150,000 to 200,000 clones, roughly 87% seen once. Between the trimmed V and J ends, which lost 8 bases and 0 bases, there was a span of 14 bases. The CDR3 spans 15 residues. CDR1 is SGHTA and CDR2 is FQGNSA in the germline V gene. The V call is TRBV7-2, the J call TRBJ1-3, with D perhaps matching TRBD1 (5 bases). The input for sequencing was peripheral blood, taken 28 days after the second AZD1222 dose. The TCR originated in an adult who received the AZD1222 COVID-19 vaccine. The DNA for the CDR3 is TGTGCCAGCCAGGGAGGCTCCTTCTCTGGAAACACCATATATTTT. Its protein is CASQGGSFSGNTIYF.